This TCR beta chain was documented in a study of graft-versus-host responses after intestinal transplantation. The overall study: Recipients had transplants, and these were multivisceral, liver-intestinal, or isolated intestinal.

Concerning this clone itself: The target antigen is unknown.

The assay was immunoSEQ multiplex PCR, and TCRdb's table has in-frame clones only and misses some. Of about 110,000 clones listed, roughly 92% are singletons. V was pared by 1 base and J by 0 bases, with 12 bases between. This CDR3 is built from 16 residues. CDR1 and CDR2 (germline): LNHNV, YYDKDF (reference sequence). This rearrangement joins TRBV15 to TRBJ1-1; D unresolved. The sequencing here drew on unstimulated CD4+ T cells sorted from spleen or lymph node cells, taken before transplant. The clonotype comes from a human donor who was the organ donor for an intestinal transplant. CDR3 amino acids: CATSRAPLGMNTEAFF. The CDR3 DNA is TGTGCCACCAGCAGAGCTCCCCTGGGAATGAACACTGAAGCTTTCTTT.